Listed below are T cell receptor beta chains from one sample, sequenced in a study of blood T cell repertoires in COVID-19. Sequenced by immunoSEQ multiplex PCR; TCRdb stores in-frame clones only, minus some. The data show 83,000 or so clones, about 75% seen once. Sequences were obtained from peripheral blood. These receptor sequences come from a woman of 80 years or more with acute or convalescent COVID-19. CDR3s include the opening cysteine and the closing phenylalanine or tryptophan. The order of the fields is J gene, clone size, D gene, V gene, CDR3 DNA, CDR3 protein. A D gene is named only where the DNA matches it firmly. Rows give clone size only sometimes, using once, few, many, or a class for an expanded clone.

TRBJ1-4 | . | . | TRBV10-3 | TGTGCCATCAGTCGACAGAAACAGGAAAAACTGTTTTTT | CAISRQKQEKLFF
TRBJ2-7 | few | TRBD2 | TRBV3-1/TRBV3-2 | TGTGCCAGCAGCCAAGTCGGACTAGCGGGGGCCGGAAGCCTCTACGAGCAGTACTTC | CASSQVGLAGAGSLYEQYF
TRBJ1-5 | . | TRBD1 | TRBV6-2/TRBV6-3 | TGTGCCAGCAGTTACCGGGACAGTGCCGAGCCCCAGCATTTT | CASSYRDSAEPQHF
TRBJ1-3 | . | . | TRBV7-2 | TGTGCCAGCAGCTCCACATCTGGAAACACCATATATTTT | CASSSTSGNTIYF
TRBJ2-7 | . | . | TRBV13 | TGTGCCAGCAGGCAGGCGACAGGTGCAGGTTACTTC | CASRQATGAGYF
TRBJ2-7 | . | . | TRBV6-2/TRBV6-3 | TGTGCCAGCAGTTACTCGGAGGCGGGCCGCTACGAGCAGTACTTC | CASSYSEAGRYEQYF
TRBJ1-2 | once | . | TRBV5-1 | TGCGCCAGCGGGGAGTTCGATGGCTACACCTTC | CASGEFDGYTF
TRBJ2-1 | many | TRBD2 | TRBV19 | TGTGCCAGTAGTCCCCGGGTGGACGGGAGGAGTGAGCAGTTCTTC | CASSPRVDGRSEQFF
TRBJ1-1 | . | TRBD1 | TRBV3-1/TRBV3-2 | TGTGCCAGCAGCCACGGGACAGGGGCCGCGAACACTGAAGCTTTCTTT | CASSHGTGAANTEAFF
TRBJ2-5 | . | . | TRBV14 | TGTGCCAGCAGCCATACACGGGACAACCAAGAGACCCAGTACTTC | CASSHTRDNQETQYF
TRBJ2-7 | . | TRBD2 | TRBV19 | TGTGCCAGTAGTATGGCTAGCGGTGGCTTCTTCTCCTACGAGCAGTACTTC | CASSMASGGFFSYEQYF